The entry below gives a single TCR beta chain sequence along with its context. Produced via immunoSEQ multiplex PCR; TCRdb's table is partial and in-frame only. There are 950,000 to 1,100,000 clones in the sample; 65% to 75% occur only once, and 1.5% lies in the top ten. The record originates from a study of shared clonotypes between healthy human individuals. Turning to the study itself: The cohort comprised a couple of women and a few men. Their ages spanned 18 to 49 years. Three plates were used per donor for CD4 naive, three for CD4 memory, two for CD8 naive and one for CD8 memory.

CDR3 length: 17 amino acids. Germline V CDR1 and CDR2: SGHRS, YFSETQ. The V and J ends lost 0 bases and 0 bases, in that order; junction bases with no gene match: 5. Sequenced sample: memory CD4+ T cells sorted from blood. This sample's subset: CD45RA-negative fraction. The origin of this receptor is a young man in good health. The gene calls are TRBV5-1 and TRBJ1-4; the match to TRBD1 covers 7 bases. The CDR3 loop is CASSLATTGATNEKLFF. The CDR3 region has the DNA TGCGCCAGCAGCTTGGCGACAACAGGGGCAACTAATGAAAAACTGTTTTTT.